This T cell receptor (beta chain) was captured by sequencing in a study of cytomegalovirus exposure and HLA in healthy donors. Study-wide context: There were a few hundred genotyped donors. Of these, about 80% fell in the genetic ancestry cluster associated with self-reported Caucasian donors.

Germline CDR1 SGHTA, CDR2 FQGNSA. The V end lost 5 bases, the J end lost 1 base, and 14 bases lay between the germline ends. CDR3 length equals 15 residues. Turning to this clone: Its cognate antigen is unknown. The sample carries other DNA sequences with the same CDR3.

Study outcomes and limitations: The authors considered a cluster of highly shared sequence variants likely to be a sequencing artifact. A later analysis reportedly identified an Asian-associated ancestry cluster as carrying fewer N-insertions than the approximately 620-donor mean. In a later analysis, a missense DCLRE1C variant was linked to TCR beta V- and J-gene trimming.

The PCR ran on 60 Vbeta and 13 Jbeta primers. Only in-frame clones appear in the TCRdb table, and some are missing; sequencing was by immunoSEQ multiplex PCR. Here the sample spans about 180,000 clones, 77% being singletons. Sequenced: PBMCs. This TCR derives from a man between 18 and 29 years old in good health and CMV-seronegative. The gene calls are TRBV7-2 and TRBJ1-2; no clear D. The CDR3 spells CASSPRTGLNYGYTF. The CDR3 DNA sequence: TGTGCCAGCAGCCCCAGGACCGGACTTAACTATGGCTACACCTTC.